A single sample is the source of the 31 T cell receptor beta chains below, sequenced in a study of T cells in Graves' hyperthyroidism and ophthalmopathy. The investigators amplified TCR beta CDR3 regions from RNA transcripts. The HTBI primer set served for first-round RT-PCR of the TCR CDR3. TCRdb ran MiXCR on the multiplex PCR reads and lists one entry per CDR3 protein. The table records around 480,000 distinct CDR3 sequences, around 15% of them present only once. Input material: blood. The receptors shown here come from a woman aged 18-29 years with Graves' hyperthyroidism.

This clonotype was detected many times. The chain is built from TRBV2 and TRBJ2-1; D call uncertain. V gave up 8 bases and J gave up 5 bases, with 13 bases separating them. Germline V gives CDR1 SNHLY, CDR2 FYNNEI. This CDR3 is built from 13 residues. CDR3 coding DNA: TGTGCCAGCCCTTCTGGAGTTCACAATGAGCAGTTCTTC. This codes for CASPSGVHNEQFF.

This clonotype was recorded many times. This chain joins TRBV19 and TRBJ2-7; 7 bases fit TRBD2. With V trimmed by 3 bases and J by 0 bases, 11 bases remained unmatched. Germline-derived CDR1 and CDR2 are LNHDA and SQIVND (reference sequence). The CDR3 has 17 residues. The CDR3 is CASSIMSGAGRSYEQYF. Here the CDR3 DNA reads TGTGCCAGTAGTATTATGTCGGGAGCGGGGCGCTCCTACGAGCAGTACTTC. The whole variable domain, filled in from reference TRBV19 and TRBJ2-7, reads DGGITQSPKYLFRKEGQNVTLSCEQNLNHDAMYWYRQDPGQGLRLIYYSQIVNDFQKGDIAEGYSVSREKKESFPLTVTSAQKNPTAFYLCASSIMSGAGRSYEQYFGPGTRLTVT.

This clonotype occurred many times. The chain couples TRBV14 to TRBJ1-1; no definite D call. The length of the CDR3 is 13 residues. V gave up 4 bases and J gave up 3 bases, with 9 bases separating them. Germline lookup yields CDR1 SGHDN and CDR2 FVKESK. The chain's CDR3 is CASSRRGDTEAFF. The CDR3 DNA reads TGTGCCAGCAGCCGACGTGGGGACACTGAAGCTTTCTTT.

This clonotype showed up just a few times. This chain uses TRBV7-9 with TRBJ2-1, with 7 bases aligning to TRBD2. The germline V gene has CDR1 SEHNR and CDR2 FQNEAQ (reference sequence). This CDR3 is built from 15 residues. V lost 7 bases and J lost 2; bases outside the gene matches: 8. CDR3 residues: CASTRGERTYNEQFF. In DNA, the CDR3 is TGTGCCAGCACTCGGGGGGAACGAACCTACAATGAGCAGTTCTTC.

The CDR3 bases are TGTGCCAGCAGCAGACAGGGGTTCGGCAATCAGCCCCAGCATTTT. This gives the protein CASSRQGFGNQPQHF. The genes are TRBV5-5 and TRBJ1-5; 8 bases agree with TRBD1. The V gene end was trimmed by 4 bases and the J gene end by 2 bases; junction bases not matched to a gene: 5. The CDR3 loop spans 15 amino acids. CDR1 and CDR2 from the germline V gene are SGHKS and YYEKEE (reference sequence). Full variable domain (remainder filled in from reference TRBV5-5 and TRBJ1-5): DAGVTQSPTHLIKTRGQQVTLRCSPISGHKSVSWYQQVLGQGPQFIFQYYEKEERGRGNFPDRFSARQFPNYSSELNVNALLLGDSALYLCASSRQGFGNQPQHFGDGTRLSIL.

This clonotype was counted between two and nine times. The chain links TRBV4-2 to TRBJ2-1, with 7 bases that match TRBD2. V lost 0 bases, J lost 7 bases, and 9 bases stayed unmatched. There are 16 residues in the CDR3. Germline V gene data show CDR1 as LGHNA and CDR2 as YNFKEQ. The CDR3 region is CASSQDMGGEWNEQFF. The CDR3 DNA follows: TGTGCCAGCAGCCAAGATATGGGGGGGGAGTGGAATGAGCAGTTCTTC.

The gene calls are TRBV12-3 or TRBV12-4 and TRBJ2-4; D possibly uses TRBD1 or TRBD2 (5 bases each). V was pared by 3 bases and J by 5 bases, with 5 bases between. The CDR3 runs to 12 residues. The CDR3 sequence is CASSLGENIQYF. In DNA form, the CDR3 reads TGTGCCAGCAGTTTGGGGGAAAACATTCAGTACTTC.

V usage is TRBV10-3 and J usage is TRBJ1-2, with D hard to call. The germline gives CDR1 ENHRY, CDR2 SYGVKD. Trimming removed 3 bases at V and 13 bases at J, with 18 bases between. This CDR3 region has 13 residues. DNA of the CDR3: TGTGCCATCAGTGATCCCGTTTTTCCATGGGGCACCTTC. The encoded protein is CAISDPVFPWGTF.

This clonotype was observed a few times. The junction differs from germline at one of its ends, possibly a read error. This chain joins TRBV15 and TRBJ2-1; D not certain. Germline loops: CDR1 LNHNV, CDR2 YYDKDF (reference sequence). The CDR3 totals 13 residues. The chain's CDR3 is CATSRVSYNGQFF. The CDR3 coding sequence is TGTGCCACCAGCAGAGTTTCATACAATGGGCAGTTCTTC.

This clonotype was detected many times. This CDR3 is CATSDLRGDEQYF. The CDR3 DNA reads TGTGCCACCAGTGATCTCAGGGGCGACGAGCAGTACTTC. The chain carries TRBV24-1 and TRBJ2-7; tentatively, D is TRBD1 (6 bases). Germline CDR1 and CDR2: KGHDR and SFDVKD. V was pared by 3 bases and J by 5 bases, with 10 bases between. This CDR3 is built from 13 residues.

At least ten counts were recorded for this clonotype. V and J are TRBV24-1 and TRBJ2-1; 7 bases are shared with TRBD1. With 3 bases clipped from V and 3 bases from J, the junction kept 10 bases outside the gene matches. Germline V gene lookup returns CDR1 KGHDR and CDR2 SFDVKD. This CDR3 is 17 amino acids long. The CDR3 nucleotides are TGTGCCACCAGTGATAGGAGACAGGGTCATAGCTACAATGAGCAGTTCTTC. It encodes CATSDRRQGHSYNEQFF.

This clonotype was seen repeatedly, ten times or more. CDR3 residues: CAILQTNTDTQYF. CDR3 DNA sequence: TGTGCCATCCTCCAGACAAACACAGATACGCAGTATTTT. The chain couples TRBV10-3 to TRBJ2-3; no firm D call. Germline V gene sequence: CDR1 ENHRY, CDR2 SYGVKD. V lost 8 bases to trimming and J lost 2 bases, with 11 bases between them. The CDR3 has 13 residues.

V gene TRBV5-1 combines with J gene TRBJ2-7, with TRBD2 matching over 7 bases. The CDR3 is 15 residues long. Per the germline V gene, CDR1 is SGHRS and CDR2 is YFSETQ. With V trimmed by 1 base and J by 6 bases, 10 bases remained unmatched. CDR3 sequence: CASSLQTSNPPEQYF. The DNA for the CDR3 is TGCGCCAGCAGCTTGCAGACTAGCAACCCCCCCGAGCAGTACTTC.

In its sample, this clonotype was seen a few times. Since a much larger clone is just one base distant, this may be a read error. This rearrangement joins TRBV6-1 to TRBJ1-6, with 7 bases matching TRBD1. The trim removed 8 bases at V and 7 bases at J, leaving 11 bases unmatched. CDR1 is MNHNS and CDR2 is SASEGT in the germline V gene. CDR3 length: 15 residues. The CDR3 DNA sequence: TGTGCCAGCGGTTACAGCGGGACAGTGAATTCACCCCTCCACTTT. This codes for CASGYSGTVNSPLHF.

In its sample, this clonotype was seen many times. This rearrangement joins TRBV19 to TRBJ1-1; no clear D. V was clipped by 5 bases and J by 5 bases, with 24 bases between them. Per the germline V gene, CDR1 is LNHDA and CDR2 is SQIVND (reference sequence). The CDR3 is made up of 17 amino acids. CDR3 sequence (DNA): TGTGCCAGTAGTGATGTTGGCACCCGCGGCCGAGGGACTGAAGCTTTCTTT. Its translation: CASSDVGTRGRGTEAFF.

There are many counts of this clonotype. The rearrangement uses TRBV7-3 and TRBJ2-1; D gene uncertain. V was pared by 1 base and J by 0 bases, with 13 bases between. The CDR3 is 17 amino acids. Germline CDR1 SGHTA, CDR2 FQGTGA. The CDR3 bases are TGTGCCAGCAGCTTAAGTACCGGCGCCAGCTCCTACAATGAGCAGTTCTTC. Encoded protein: CASSLSTGASSYNEQFF. The full variable domain, its missing parts supplied by reference TRBV7-3 and TRBJ2-1, is GAGVSQTPSNKVTEKGKYVELRCDPISGHTALYWYRQSLGQGPEFLIYFQGTGAADDSGLPNDRFFAVRPEGSVSTLKIQRTERGDSAVYLCASSLSTGASSYNEQFFGPGTRLTVL.

For this clonotype: This may stem from a read error, because a much larger clone lies one nucleotide away. The chain employs TRBV6-1 and TRBJ2-1; 8 positions match TRBD2. The ends lost 7 bases at V and 8 bases at J; junction bases unmatched: 10. The germline V gene encodes CDR1 MNHNS and CDR2 SASEGT. The CDR3 is made up of 14 amino acids. The CDR3 sequence: CASITVAGGDEQFF. Here the CDR3 DNA reads TGTGCCAGCATCACGGTGGCGGGAGGCGATGAGCAGTTCTTC.

This clonotype was recorded at least ten times. The V gene is TRBV10-3, the J gene TRBJ1-1; 11 nucleotides match TRBD1. Trimming cost V 11 bases and J 5 bases; bases outside gene matches: 13. Germline V CDR1 and CDR2: ENHRY, SYGVKD. This CDR3 has 15 amino acids. For the CDR3, the DNA is TGTGCCGCCTCCGGGACAGGGGGTAGAGATACTGAAGCTTTCTTT. It specifies CAASGTGGRDTEAFF.

This clonotype was observed many times. CDR3 coding DNA: TGTGCCAGCAGTTCGGGCCGAGGGGGCCTCCTGAGGAAGAATGAGCAGTTCTTC. It is translated as CASSSGRGGLLRKNEQFF. The chain carries TRBV12-3 or TRBV12-4 and TRBJ2-1; 7 nucleotides agree with TRBD1. The CDR3 sequence is 18 residues long. V lost 4 bases to trimming and J lost 7 bases; unmatched junction nucleotides: 19.

This clonotype was counted between two and nine times. This chain uses TRBV4-1 with TRBJ2-3; no firm D call. Germline CDR1 is MGHRA and CDR2 is YSYEKL. This CDR3 is 16 amino acids long. V was clipped by 0 bases and J by 0 bases, with 10 bases between them. CDR3 DNA: TGCGCCAGCAGCCAAGAACCAAGGATAAGCACAGATACGCAGTATTTT. Protein: CASSQEPRISTDTQYF.

The chain is built from TRBV13 and TRBJ2-5; a possible D gene is TRBD1 (5 bases). The CDR3 has 15 amino acids. Germline V gene sequence: CDR1 PRHDT, CDR2 FYEKMQ (reference sequence). V was shortened by 5 bases and J by 2 bases, with 15 bases between the two germline ends. The chain's CDR3 is CASSTRQLEQETQYF. CDR3 coding DNA: TGTGCCAGCAGCACCAGACAGTTAGAGCAAGAGACCCAGTACTTC.

This clonotype occurred many times. The chain combines TRBV4-1 with TRBJ2-7, with unresolved D. Per germline, CDR1 MGHRA and CDR2 YSYEKL. The CDR3 consists of 15 residues. Between the trimmed V and J ends, which lost 1 base and 3 bases, there was a span of 13 bases. The CDR3 region has the DNA TGCGCCAGCAGCCAAGCTGGTCCTGGGAACTACGAGCAGTACTTC. As protein: CASSQAGPGNYEQYF.

Details on this clonotype: A read error may explain this, as a much larger clone is one base away. The chain has TRBV12-3 or TRBV12-4 and TRBJ2-5; 9 nucleotides match TRBD2. There are 20 residues in the CDR3. With 3 bases clipped from V and 0 bases from J, the junction kept 17 bases outside the gene matches. In DNA, the CDR3 is TGTGCCAGCAGTTTGGTGTTAAGACTAGCGGAAGGCTGGGACCAAGAGACCCAGTACTTC. Its protein is CASSLVLRLAEGWDQETQYF.

Only a few counts were recorded for this clonotype. The genes are TRBV7-9 and TRBJ1-2; tentative D call: TRBD1 (5 bases). V gave up 5 bases and J gave up 4 bases, with 20 bases separating them. The CDR3 covers 16 residues. The germline gives CDR1 SEHNR, CDR2 FQNEAQ (reference sequence). CDR3 in DNA: TGTGCCAGCAGCCGGGAAGGGACTGTCGGGACCTATGGCTACACCTTC. It yields the protein CASSREGTVGTYGYTF.

The table lists this clonotype with many counts. The chain has TRBV6-6 and TRBJ1-3; TRBD1 is a possible D gene (5 bases). Germline lookup yields CDR1 MNHNY and CDR2 SVGAGI (reference sequence). CDR3 length: 16 residues. The V gene lost 1 base and the J gene lost 0 bases, with 10 bases spanning the gap. The CDR3 region is CASSYLYRSSGNTIYF. The CDR3 DNA reads as TGTGCCAGCAGTTACTTGTACAGGAGCTCTGGAAACACCATATATTTT.

A note on this clonotype: A much larger clone lies a single base off, so this may be a read error. This sequence joins TRBV5-1 and TRBJ2-3; tentatively, D is TRBD2 (6 bases). The CDR3 contains 14 residues. CDR1 and CDR2 (germline): SGHRS, YFSETQ. The CDR3 reads CTSSTDYGTDTQYF. In nucleotides, the CDR3 is TGCACCAGCAGCACGGACTACGGCACAGATACGCAGTATTTT.

In its sample, this clonotype was seen many times. The V and J genes are TRBV27 and TRBJ1-2; D not certain. This CDR3 has 15 amino acids. Germline CDR1 MNHEY, CDR2 SMNVEV (reference sequence). Between the trimmed V and J ends, which lost 2 bases and 7 bases, there was a span of 17 bases. Here the CDR3 reads CASSLALGRPFGYTF. The DNA for the CDR3 is TGTGCCAGCAGTTTAGCTCTTGGCCGACCTTTTGGCTACACCTTC.

This clonotype was seen ten or more times. The chain couples TRBV19 to TRBJ2-1; 16 positions agree with TRBD2. J was trimmed by 9 bases and V by 5 bases; bases with no gene match: 1. The CDR3 is 14 amino acids. Germline V gene lookup returns CDR1 LNHDA and CDR2 SQIVND (reference sequence). CDR3 residues: CASSGTSGRAEQFF. CDR3 nucleotide sequence: TGTGCCAGTAGTGGGACTAGCGGGAGGGCTGAGCAGTTCTTC.

This clonotype was found many times. V and J are TRBV11-3 and TRBJ1-1; tentatively, D is TRBD1 (5 bases). Germline CDR1 and CDR2: SGHNT and YENEEA. This CDR3 region has 15 residues. With 3 bases removed from V and 0 bases from J, the gap between germline ends came to 11 bases. CDR3 DNA sequence: TGTGCCAGCAGCTTGGAGGGGTACATGAACACTGAAGCTTTCTTT. This codes for CASSLEGYMNTEAFF. Full variable domain (outside the CDR3, taken from reference TRBV11-3 and TRBJ1-1): EAGVVQSPRYKIIEKKQPVAFWCNPISGHNTLYWYLQNLGQGPELLIRYENEEAVDDSQLPKDRFSAERLKGVDSTLKIQPAELGDSAVYLCASSLEGYMNTEAFFGQGTRLTVV.

The chain links TRBV20-1 to TRBJ2-1; D is perhaps TRBD2 (6 bases). Germline V gene sequence: CDR1 DFQATT, CDR2 SNEGSKA (reference sequence). This CDR3 comprises 15 residues. V shed 0 bases and J shed 10 bases, with 19 bases lying between them. CDR3 residues: CSARDTGVGHGEQFF. The CDR3 DNA sequence: TGCAGTGCTAGAGATACGGGGGTCGGTCACGGGGAGCAGTTCTTC.

This clonotype was seen at least ten times. The V call is TRBV18, the J call TRBJ1-1, with 9 bases aligning to TRBD1. Germline V gene lookup returns CDR1 KGHSH and CDR2 LQKENI. The CDR3 runs 14 residues. After removal of 3 bases from V and 5 bases from J, the junction contained 4 bases not matched to a gene. The CDR3 nucleotides read TGTGCCAGCTCACCGACCGGGACAGGGACTGAAGCTTTCTTT. Translating it yields CASSPTGTGTEAFF.